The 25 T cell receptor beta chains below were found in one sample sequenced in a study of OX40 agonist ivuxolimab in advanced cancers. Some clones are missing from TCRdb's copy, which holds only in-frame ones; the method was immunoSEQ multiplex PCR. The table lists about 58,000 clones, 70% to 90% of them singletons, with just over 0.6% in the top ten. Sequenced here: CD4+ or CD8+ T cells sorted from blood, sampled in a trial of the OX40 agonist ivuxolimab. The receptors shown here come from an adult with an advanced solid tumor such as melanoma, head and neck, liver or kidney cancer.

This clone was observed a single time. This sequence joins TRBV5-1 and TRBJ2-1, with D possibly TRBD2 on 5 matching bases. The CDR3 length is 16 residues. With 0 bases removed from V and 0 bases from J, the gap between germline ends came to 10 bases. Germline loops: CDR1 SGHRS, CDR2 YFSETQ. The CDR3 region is CASSLVVGSSYNEQFF. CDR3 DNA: TGCGCCAGCAGCTTGGTGGTAGGGAGCTCCTACAATGAGCAGTTCTTC.

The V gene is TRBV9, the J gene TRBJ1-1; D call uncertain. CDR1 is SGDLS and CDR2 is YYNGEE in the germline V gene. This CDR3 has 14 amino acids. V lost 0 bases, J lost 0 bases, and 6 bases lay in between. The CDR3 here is CASSVDILNTEAFF. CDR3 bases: TGTGCCAGCAGCGTAGACATCCTGAACACTGAAGCTTTCTTT.

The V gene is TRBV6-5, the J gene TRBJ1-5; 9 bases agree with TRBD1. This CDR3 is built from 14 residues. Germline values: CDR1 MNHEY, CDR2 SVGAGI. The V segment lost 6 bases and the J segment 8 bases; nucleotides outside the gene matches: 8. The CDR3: CASRPGQGWKPQHF. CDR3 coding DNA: TGTGCCAGCAGGCCGGGACAGGGATGGAAGCCCCAGCATTTT.

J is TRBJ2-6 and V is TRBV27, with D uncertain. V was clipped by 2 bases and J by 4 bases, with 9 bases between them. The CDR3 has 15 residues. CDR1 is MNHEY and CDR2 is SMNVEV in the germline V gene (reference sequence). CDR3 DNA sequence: TGTGCCAGCAGTTTAGGTGGGCCCGGGGCCAACGTCCTGACTTTC. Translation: CASSLGGPGANVLTF.

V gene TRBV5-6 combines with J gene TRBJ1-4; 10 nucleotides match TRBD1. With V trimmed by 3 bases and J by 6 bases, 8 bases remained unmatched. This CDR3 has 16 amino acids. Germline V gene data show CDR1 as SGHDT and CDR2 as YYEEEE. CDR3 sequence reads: CASSSPRQGAYEKLFF. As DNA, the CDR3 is TGTGCCAGCAGCTCCCCTCGACAGGGGGCTTATGAAAAACTGTTTTTT.

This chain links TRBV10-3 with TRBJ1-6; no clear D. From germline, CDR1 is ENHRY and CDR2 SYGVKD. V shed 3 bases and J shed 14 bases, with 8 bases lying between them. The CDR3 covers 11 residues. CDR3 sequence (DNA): TGTGCCATCAGTGATGGTTCCACCCTCCACTTT. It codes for CAISDGSTLHF.

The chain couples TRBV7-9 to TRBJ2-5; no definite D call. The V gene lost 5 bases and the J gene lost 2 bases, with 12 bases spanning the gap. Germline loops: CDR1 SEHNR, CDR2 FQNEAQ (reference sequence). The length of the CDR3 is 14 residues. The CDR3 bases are TGTGCCAGCAGCGCACCCTCGATACAAGAGACCCAGTACTTC. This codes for CASSAPSIQETQYF. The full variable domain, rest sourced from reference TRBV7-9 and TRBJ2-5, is DTGVSQNPRHKITKRGQNVTFRCDPISEHNRLYWYRQTLGQGPEFLTYFQNEAQLEKSRLLSDRFSAERPKGSFSTLEIQRTEQGDSAMYLCASSAPSIQETQYFGPGTRLLVL.

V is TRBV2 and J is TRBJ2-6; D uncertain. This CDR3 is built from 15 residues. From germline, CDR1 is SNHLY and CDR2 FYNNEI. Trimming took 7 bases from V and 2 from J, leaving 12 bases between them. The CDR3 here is CASKQGSPGANVLTF. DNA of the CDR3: TGTGCCAGCAAACAAGGGTCCCCTGGGGCCAACGTCCTGACTTTC.

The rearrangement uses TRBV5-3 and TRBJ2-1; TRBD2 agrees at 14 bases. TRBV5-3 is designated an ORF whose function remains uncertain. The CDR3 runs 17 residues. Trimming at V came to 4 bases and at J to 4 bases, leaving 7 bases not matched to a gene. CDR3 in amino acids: CARSIGTSGSSYNEQFF. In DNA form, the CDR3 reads TGTGCCAGAAGCATAGGGACTAGCGGGAGTTCTTACAATGAGCAGTTCTTC.

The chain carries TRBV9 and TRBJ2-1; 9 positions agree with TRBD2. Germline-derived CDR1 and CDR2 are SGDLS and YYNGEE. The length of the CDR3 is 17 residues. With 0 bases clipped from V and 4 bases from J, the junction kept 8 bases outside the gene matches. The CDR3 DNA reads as TGTGCCAGCAGCGTAGGTCGTGGGCGGGAGGGTTACAATGAGCAGTTCTTC. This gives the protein CASSVGRGREGYNEQFF.

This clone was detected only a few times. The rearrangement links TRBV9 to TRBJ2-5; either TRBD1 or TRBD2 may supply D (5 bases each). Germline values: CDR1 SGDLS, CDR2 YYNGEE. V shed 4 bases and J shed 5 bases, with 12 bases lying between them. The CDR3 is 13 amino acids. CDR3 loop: CASSTRAGETQYF. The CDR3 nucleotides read TGTGCCAGCAGCACTAGGGCAGGGGAGACCCAGTACTTC.

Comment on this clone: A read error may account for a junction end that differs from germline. In nucleotides, the CDR3 is TGTGCCAGTTGTATTGGGGGGACCATGAACACTGAAGCTTTCTTT. It specifies CASCIGGTMNTEAFF. The gene calls are TRBV19 and TRBJ1-1; tentative D call: TRBD1 (5 bases). This CDR3 has 15 amino acids. Germline V gene sequence: CDR1 LNHDA, CDR2 SQIVND (reference sequence).

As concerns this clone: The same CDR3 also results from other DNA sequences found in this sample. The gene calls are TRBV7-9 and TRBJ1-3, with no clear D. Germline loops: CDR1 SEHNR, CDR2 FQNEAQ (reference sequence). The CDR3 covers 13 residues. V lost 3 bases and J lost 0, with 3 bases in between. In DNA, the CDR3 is TGTGCCAGCAGCTTGGCCTCTGGAAACACCATATATTTT. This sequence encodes CASSLASGNTIYF.

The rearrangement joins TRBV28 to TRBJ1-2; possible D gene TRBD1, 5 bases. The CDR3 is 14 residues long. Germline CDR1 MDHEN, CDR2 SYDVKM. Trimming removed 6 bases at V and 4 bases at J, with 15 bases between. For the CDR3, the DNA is TGTGCCAGCAGGTGGGACCAAAGAACCTATGGCTACACCTTC. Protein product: CASRWDQRTYGYTF.

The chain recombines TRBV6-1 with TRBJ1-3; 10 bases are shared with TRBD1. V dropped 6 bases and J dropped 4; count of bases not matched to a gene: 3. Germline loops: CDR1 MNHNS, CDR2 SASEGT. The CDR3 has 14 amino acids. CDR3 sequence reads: CASRGQGQGNTIYF. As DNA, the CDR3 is TGTGCCAGCAGGGGACAGGGGCAAGGAAACACCATATATTTT.

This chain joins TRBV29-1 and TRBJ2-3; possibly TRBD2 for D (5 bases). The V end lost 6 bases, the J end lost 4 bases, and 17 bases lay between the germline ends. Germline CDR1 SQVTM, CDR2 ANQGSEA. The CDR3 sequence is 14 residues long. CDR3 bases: TGCAGCGTGCCCCTTAAGGGAGCCGCAGATACGCAGTATTTT. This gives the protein CSVPLKGAADTQYF.

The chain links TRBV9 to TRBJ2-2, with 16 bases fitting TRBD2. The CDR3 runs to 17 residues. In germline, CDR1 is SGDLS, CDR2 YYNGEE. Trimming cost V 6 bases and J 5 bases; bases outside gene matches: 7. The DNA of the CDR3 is TGTGCCAGCACCCTGGGACTAGCGGGAGGGCCGACCGGGGAGCTGTTTTTT. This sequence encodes CASTLGLAGGPTGELFF.

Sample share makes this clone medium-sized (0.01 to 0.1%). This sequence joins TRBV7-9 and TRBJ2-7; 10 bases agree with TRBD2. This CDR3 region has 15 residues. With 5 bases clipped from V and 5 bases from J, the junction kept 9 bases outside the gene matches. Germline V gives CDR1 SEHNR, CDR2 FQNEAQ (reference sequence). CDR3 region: CASSLTSGKENEQYF. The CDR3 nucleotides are TGTGCCAGCAGCCTTACTAGCGGGAAGGAGAACGAGCAGTACTTC.

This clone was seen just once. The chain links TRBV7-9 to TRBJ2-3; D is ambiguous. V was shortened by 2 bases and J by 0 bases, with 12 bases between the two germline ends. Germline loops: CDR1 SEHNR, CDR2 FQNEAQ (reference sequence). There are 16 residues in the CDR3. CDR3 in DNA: TGTGCCAGCAGCTTAATATCCGTTTTAAGCACAGATACGCAGTATTTT. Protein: CASSLISVLSTDTQYF.

This CDR3 is CASSLVARGGADTQYF. The CDR3 DNA reads TGTGCCAGCAGCTTGGTTGCCAGGGGAGGGGCAGATACGCAGTATTTT. V is TRBV5-6 and J is TRBJ2-3; a weak D match, TRBD2 (7 bases). V dropped 0 bases and J dropped 4 bases, with 15 bases sitting between them. Germline-derived CDR1 and CDR2 are SGHDT and YYEEEE. The CDR3 contains 16 residues.

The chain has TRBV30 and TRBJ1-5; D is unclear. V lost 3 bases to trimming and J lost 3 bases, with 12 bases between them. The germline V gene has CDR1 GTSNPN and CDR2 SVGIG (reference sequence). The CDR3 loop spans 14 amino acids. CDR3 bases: TGTGCCTGGAGAGACACGGGGAACAATCAGCCCCAGCATTTT. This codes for CAWRDTGNNQPQHF. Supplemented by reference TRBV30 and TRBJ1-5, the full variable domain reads SQTIHQWPATLVQPVGSPLSLECTVEGTSNPNLYWYRQAAGRGLQLLFYSVGIGQISSEVPQNLSASRPQDRQFILSSKKLLLSDSGFYLCAWRDTGNNQPQHFGDGTRLSIL.

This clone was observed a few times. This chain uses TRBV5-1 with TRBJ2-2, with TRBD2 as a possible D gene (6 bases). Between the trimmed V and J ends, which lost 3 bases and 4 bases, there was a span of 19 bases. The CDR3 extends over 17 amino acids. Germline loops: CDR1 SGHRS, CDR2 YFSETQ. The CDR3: CASSWSGSGSGTGELFF. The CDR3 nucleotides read TGCGCCAGCAGCTGGAGCGGCAGCGGGTCGGGCACCGGGGAGCTGTTTTTT.

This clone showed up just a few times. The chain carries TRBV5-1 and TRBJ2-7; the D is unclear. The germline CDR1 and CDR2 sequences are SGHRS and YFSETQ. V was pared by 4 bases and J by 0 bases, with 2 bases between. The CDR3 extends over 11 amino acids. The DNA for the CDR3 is TGCGCCAGCAGCAACTCCTACGAGCAGTACTTC. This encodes CASSNSYEQYF. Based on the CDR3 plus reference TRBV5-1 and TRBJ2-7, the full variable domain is KAGVTQTPRYLIKTRGQQVTLSCSPISGHRSVSWYQQTPGQGLQFLFEYFSETQRNKGNFPGRFSGRQFSNSRSEMNVSTLELGDSALYLCASSNSYEQYFGPGTRLTVT.

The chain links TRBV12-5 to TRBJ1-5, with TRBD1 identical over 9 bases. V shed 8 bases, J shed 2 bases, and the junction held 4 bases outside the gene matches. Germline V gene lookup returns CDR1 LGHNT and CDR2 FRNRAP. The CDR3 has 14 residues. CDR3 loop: CASRQGERNQPQHF. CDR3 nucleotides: TGTGCTAGTCGACAGGGGGAGCGCAATCAGCCCCAGCATTTT.

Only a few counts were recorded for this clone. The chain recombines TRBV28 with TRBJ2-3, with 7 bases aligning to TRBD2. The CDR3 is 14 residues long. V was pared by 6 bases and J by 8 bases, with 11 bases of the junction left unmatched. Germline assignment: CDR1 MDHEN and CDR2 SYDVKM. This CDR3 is CASSPGRPGGTQYF. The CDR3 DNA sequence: TGTGCCAGCAGCCCCGGGCGGCCGGGGGGTACGCAGTATTTT.